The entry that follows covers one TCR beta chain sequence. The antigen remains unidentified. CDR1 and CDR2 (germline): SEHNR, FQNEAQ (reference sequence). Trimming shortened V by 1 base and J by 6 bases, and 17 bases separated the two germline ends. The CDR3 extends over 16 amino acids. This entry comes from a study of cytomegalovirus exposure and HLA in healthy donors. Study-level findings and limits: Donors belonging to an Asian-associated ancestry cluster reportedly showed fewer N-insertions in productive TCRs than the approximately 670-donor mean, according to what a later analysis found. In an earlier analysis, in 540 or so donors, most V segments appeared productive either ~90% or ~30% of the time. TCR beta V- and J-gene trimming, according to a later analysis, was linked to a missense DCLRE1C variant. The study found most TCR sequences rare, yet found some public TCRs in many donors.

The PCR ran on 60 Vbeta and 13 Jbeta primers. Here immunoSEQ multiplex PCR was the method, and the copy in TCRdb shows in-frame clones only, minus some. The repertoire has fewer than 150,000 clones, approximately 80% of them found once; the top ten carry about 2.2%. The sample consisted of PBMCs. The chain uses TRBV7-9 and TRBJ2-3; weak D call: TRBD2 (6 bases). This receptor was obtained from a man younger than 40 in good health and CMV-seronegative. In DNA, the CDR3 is TGTGCCAGCAGCTTAGACACTGTGGAGGGGCTCGATACGCAGTATTTT. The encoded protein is CASSLDTVEGLDTQYF.